These 10 T cell receptor beta chains were sequenced from one sample in a study of cytomegalovirus exposure and HLA in healthy donors. Produced via immunoSEQ multiplex PCR; TCRdb's table is partial and in-frame only. This table holds 140,000 or so clones, 80% to 90% found once. The sample was PBMCs. The receptors shown here come from a woman aged 25 to 39 in good health and CMV-seropositive.

The rearrangement uses TRBV11-2 and TRBJ2-1, with TRBD2 identical over 8 bases. With 0 bases clipped from V and 13 bases from J, the junction kept 2 bases outside the gene matches. The CDR3 consists of 12 residues. In germline, CDR1 is SGHAT, CDR2 FQNNGV. This chain's CDR3 is CASSLDGTSQFF. The CDR3 bases are TGTGCCAGCAGCTTAGATGGGACTAGTCAGTTCTTC.

The V call is TRBV9, the J call TRBJ2-1; TRBD2 is a possible D gene (6 bases). From germline, CDR1 is SGDLS and CDR2 YYNGEE. The ends were cut back, 1 base at V and 2 bases at J, with 22 bases in the middle. The CDR3 loop spans 19 amino acids. The CDR3 DNA is TGTGCCAGCAGCGTAATGAGTTCGGCTAGCGATACCCCCTACAATGAGCAGTTCTTC. Translation gives CASSVMSSASDTPYNEQFF. The full variable domain, in which reference TRBV9 and TRBJ2-1 provide the parts outside the CDR3, is DSGVTQTPKHLITATGQRVTLRCSPRSGDLSVYWYQQSLDQGLQFLIQYYNGEERAKGNILERFSAQQFPDLHSELNLSSLELGDSALYFCASSVMSSASDTPYNEQFFGPGTRLTVL.

V and J are TRBV5-4 and TRBJ1-4, with D perhaps matching TRBD1 (5 bases). Trimming removed 0 bases at V and 0 bases at J, with 6 bases between. Germline V lookup: CDR1 SGHNT, CDR2 YYREEE (reference sequence). The CDR3 covers 15 residues. The chain's CDR3 is CASSLEGATNEKLFF. The CDR3, as DNA: TGTGCCAGCAGCTTGGAAGGGGCAACTAATGAAAAACTGTTTTTT.

This rearrangement joins TRBV11-2 to TRBJ2-1; D not resolved. Trimming shortened V by 4 bases and J by 5 bases, and 12 bases separated the two germline ends. Germline CDR1 and CDR2: SGHAT and FQNNGV. There are 14 residues in the CDR3. The CDR3 region is CASSSELLDNEQFF. The CDR3, as DNA: TGTGCCAGCAGCTCCGAACTATTGGACAATGAGCAGTTCTTC.

V usage is TRBV7-9 and J usage is TRBJ1-2, with D tentatively TRBD1 (5 bases). The CDR3 is 13 amino acids. CDR1 is SEHNR, CDR2 FQNEAQ, per germline (reference sequence). The germline V and J ends were trimmed by 7 bases and 8 bases, with 17 bases remaining between them. DNA of the CDR3: TGTGCCAGCAACGAAGGGAGGGGCAACGGCTACACCTTC. It is translated as CASNEGRGNGYTF.

This chain uses TRBV7-9 with TRBJ2-7; TRBD2 agrees at 14 bases. The length of the CDR3 is 15 residues. The J segment lost 5 bases and the V segment lost 5 bases, leaving 5 bases of the junction unmatched. CDR1 and CDR2 from the germline V gene are SEHNR and FQNEAQ (reference sequence). CDR3 loop: CASSQTSGRADEQYF. CDR3 DNA sequence: TGTGCCAGCAGCCAGACTAGCGGGAGGGCCGACGAGCAGTACTTC.

J is TRBJ2-3 and V is TRBV10-1; 7 bases align to TRBD1. CDR1 and CDR2 from the germline V gene are WNHNN and SYGVQD (reference sequence). CDR3 length: 14 residues. Trimming removed 4 bases from V and 0 bases from J; junction bases left unmatched: 1. CDR3 coding DNA: TGCGCCAGCAGTGGACAGGGTAGCACAGATACGCAGTATTTT. This encodes CASSGQGSTDTQYF.

This chain joins TRBV6-4 and TRBJ1-6; possibly TRBD1 for D (6 bases). The CDR3 runs 14 residues. V lost 8 bases to trimming and J lost 7 bases, with 15 bases between them. The germline V gene encodes CDR1 MRHNA and CDR2 SNTAGT. The CDR3 spells CASSYEGGNSPLHF. The CDR3 bases are TGTGCCAGCTCGTACGAGGGGGGGAATTCACCCCTCCACTTT.

V and J are TRBV6-5 and TRBJ2-5, with a possible D match to TRBD1 (6 bases). CDR3 size: 14 residues. Germline CDR1 and CDR2: MNHEY and SVGAGI. Trimming removed 5 bases at V and 4 bases at J, with 14 bases between. The CDR3 region is CASSPLGGVETQYF. CDR3 in DNA: TGTGCCAGCAGTCCCCTAGGGGGAGTAGAGACCCAGTACTTC.

This chain links TRBV19 with TRBJ1-2; 9 bases map to TRBD1. This CDR3 is 15 amino acids long. V lost 3 bases to trimming and J lost 4 bases; unmatched junction nucleotides: 6. Germline loops: CDR1 LNHDA, CDR2 SQIVND (reference sequence). The CDR3 nucleotides are TGTGCCAGTAGTATCCCGGGACAGGGTGGCTATGGCTACACCTTC. Translation gives CASSIPGQGGYGYTF.